This T cell receptor beta chain comes out of a study of long-term antiretroviral therapy in people with HIV. At survey level, the immunoSEQ assay was run in its v3.0 version. Using immunoSEQ multiplex PCR, the repertoire was profiled, and TCRdb retains in-frame clones only, with some absent. The data contain fewer than 35,000 clones, 75% to 85% of them seen just once; the ten biggest clones take up around 13%. Trimming shortened V by 3 bases and J by 4 bases, and 15 bases separated the two germline ends. There are 15 residues in the CDR3. From germline, CDR1 is GTSNPN and CDR2 SVGIG (reference sequence). In each sample, about 0.95-11 million cryopreserved PBMC were present before DNA extraction.

The source of this sequence is a man in his fifties with HIV. The chain joins TRBV30 to TRBJ2-2; tentatively, D is TRBD2 (6 bases). Sequenced here: unsorted PBMCs, sampled 2.9 years after starting antiretroviral therapy. CDR3 nucleotides: TGTGCCTGGAGGGAACTAGCTAGGGGCACCGGGGAGCTGTTTTTT. Translating it yields CAWRELARGTGELFF.